This record concerns one T cell receptor beta chain sequence. The V and J ends lost 4 bases and 1 base respectively, with 20 bases between them. CDR1 and CDR2 (germline): SQVTM, ANQGSEA. The CDR3 is 16 residues long. Here immunoSEQ multiplex PCR was the method, and the copy in TCRdb shows in-frame clones only, minus some. This table has about 110,000 clones, 81% appearing once. This entry belongs to a study of T cell responses to AZD1222 COVID-19 vaccine. Sequences were derived from peripheral blood, sampled on day 0 of AZD1222 vaccination. This TCR derives from an adult in good health. The genes are TRBV29-1 and TRBJ2-7; possibly TRBD1 for D (6 bases). This CDR3 is CSVGSPYGTRSYEQYF. CDR3 DNA sequence: TGCAGCGTTGGATCACCTTACGGGACACGGTCCTACGAGCAGTACTTC.